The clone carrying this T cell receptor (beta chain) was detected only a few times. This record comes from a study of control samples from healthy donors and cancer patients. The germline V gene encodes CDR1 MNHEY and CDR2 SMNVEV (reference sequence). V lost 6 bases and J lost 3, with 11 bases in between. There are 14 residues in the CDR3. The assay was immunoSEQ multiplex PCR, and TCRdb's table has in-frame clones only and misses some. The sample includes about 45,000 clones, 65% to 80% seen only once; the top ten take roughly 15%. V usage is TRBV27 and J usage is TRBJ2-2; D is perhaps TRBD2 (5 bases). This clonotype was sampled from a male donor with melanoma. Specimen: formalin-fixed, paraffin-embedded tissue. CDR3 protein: CASSLAGHTGELFF. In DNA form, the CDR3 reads TGTGCCAGCAGCCTGGCGGGTCACACCGGGGAGCTGTTTTTT.